What follows are 5 T cell receptor beta chains derived from one specimen sequenced in a study of blood T cell repertoires in COVID-19. The protocol was immunoSEQ multiplex PCR, while the TCRdb copy is restricted to in-frame clones and leaves out a portion. This repertoire shows about 140,000 clones, 60% to 80% found once; its top ten account for around 2.9%. The sequencing sample was made of PBMCs or T cells enriched from blood (not recorded which). These receptors were taken from a woman in her forties or fifties who had recovered from COVID-19.

The chain has TRBV7-2 and TRBJ1-5; D is possibly TRBD1 (5 bases). Germline V gene lookup returns CDR1 SGHTA and CDR2 FQGNSA. The CDR3 has 15 amino acids. V lost 0 bases and J 9 bases, leaving 15 bases between the germline ends. Here the CDR3 DNA reads TGTGCCAGCAGCTTAGCGGCGGCAGGGATACGGCCCCAGCATTTT. Protein product: CASSLAAAGIRPQHF. The whole variable domain, filled in from reference TRBV7-2 and TRBJ1-5, reads GAGVSQSPSNKVTEKGKDVELRCDPISGHTALYWYRQSLGQGLEFLIYFQGNSAPDKSGLPSDRFSAERTGGSVSTLTIQRTQQEDSAVYLCASSLAAAGIRPQHFGDGTRLSIL.

The gene calls are TRBV5-5 and TRBJ1-4; a weak D match, TRBD1 (5 bases). Trimming stripped 4 bases from V and 3 bases from J, with 7 bases between. The CDR3 extends over 13 amino acids. Germline loops: CDR1 SGHKS, CDR2 YYEKEE (reference sequence). CDR3 in amino acids: CASSRGANEKLFF. In DNA form, the CDR3 reads TGTGCCAGCAGCCGGGGGGCTAATGAAAAACTGTTTTTT.

This clone was seen more than once but under ten times. The chain links TRBV5-1 to TRBJ2-1; D not resolved. Trimming removed 4 bases from V and 5 bases from J, with 19 bases in between. Germline CDR1 reads SGHRS; CDR2 reads YFSETQ. The CDR3 contains 16 residues. The CDR3 DNA is TGCGCCAGCAGCCCTCGAGGTACATGGCCGAACAATGAGCAGTTCTTC. Encoded protein: CASSPRGTWPNNEQFF.

V usage is TRBV27 and J usage is TRBJ1-1, with D maybe TRBD1 (5 bases). V was clipped by 8 bases and J by 2 bases, with 15 bases between them. Germline V gene lookup returns CDR1 MNHEY and CDR2 SMNVEV (reference sequence). The CDR3 runs to 14 residues. The CDR3 DNA reads as TGTGCCAGCCTCTCCTTAGGGGTTAACACTGAAGCTTTCTTT. It is translated as CASLSLGVNTEAFF.

This clone is a singleton in its sample. J is TRBJ2-5 and V is TRBV2; 9 nucleotides align to TRBD1. With V trimmed by 7 bases and J by 5 bases, 8 bases remained unmatched. The CDR3 has 14 amino acids. Germline V lookup: CDR1 SNHLY, CDR2 FYNNEI. The DNA for the CDR3 is TGTGCCAGCAAGGGTACAGGGGGCTTGGAGACCCAGTACTTC. It is translated as CASKGTGGLETQYF.